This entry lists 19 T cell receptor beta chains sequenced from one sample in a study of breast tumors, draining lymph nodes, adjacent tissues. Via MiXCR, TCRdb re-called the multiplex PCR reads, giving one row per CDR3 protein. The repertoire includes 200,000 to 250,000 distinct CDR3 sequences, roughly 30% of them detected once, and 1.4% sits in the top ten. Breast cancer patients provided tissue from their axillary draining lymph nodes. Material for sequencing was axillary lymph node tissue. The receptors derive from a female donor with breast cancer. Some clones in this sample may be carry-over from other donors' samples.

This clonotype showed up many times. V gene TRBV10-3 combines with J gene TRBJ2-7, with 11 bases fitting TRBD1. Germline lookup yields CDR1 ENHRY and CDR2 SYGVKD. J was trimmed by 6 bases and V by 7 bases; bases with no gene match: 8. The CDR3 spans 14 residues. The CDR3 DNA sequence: TGTGCCATCAAAACGGCCGGGACAGGGGGCGAGCAGTACTTC. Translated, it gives CAIKTAGTGGEQYF.

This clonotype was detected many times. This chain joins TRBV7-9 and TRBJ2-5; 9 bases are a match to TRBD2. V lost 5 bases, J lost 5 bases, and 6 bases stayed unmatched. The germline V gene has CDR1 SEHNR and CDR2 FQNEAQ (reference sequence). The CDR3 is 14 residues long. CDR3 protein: CASSRAGGRETQYF. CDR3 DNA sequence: TGTGCCAGCAGCCGAGCGGGAGGAAGGGAGACCCAGTACTTC.

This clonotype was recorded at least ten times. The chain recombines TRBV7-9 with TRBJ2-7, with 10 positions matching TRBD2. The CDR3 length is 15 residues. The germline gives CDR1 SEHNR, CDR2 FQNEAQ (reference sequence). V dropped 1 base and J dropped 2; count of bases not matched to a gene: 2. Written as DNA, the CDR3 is TGTGCCAGCAGCTTAGTACTAGCGGGGACCTACGAGCAGTACTTC. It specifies CASSLVLAGTYEQYF.

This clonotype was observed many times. Here the CDR3 reads CASSLERGWREGSYNEQFF. CDR3 bases: TGTGCCAGCAGCTTAGAGAGGGGGTGGCGGGAGGGCTCCTACAATGAGCAGTTCTTC. This chain uses TRBV7-8 with TRBJ2-1, with 9 bases that match TRBD2. The CDR3 covers 19 residues. Germline V CDR1 and CDR2: SGHVS, FQNEAQ. V gave up 1 base and J gave up 0 bases; unmatched junction bases: 10.

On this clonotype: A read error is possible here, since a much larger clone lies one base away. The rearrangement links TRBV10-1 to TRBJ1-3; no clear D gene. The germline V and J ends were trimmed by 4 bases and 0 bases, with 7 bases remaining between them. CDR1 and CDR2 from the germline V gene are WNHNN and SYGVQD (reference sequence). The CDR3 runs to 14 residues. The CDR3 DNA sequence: TGCGCCAGCAGTGGCGGCACCTCTGGAAACACCATATATTTT. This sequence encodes CASSGGTSGNTIYF.

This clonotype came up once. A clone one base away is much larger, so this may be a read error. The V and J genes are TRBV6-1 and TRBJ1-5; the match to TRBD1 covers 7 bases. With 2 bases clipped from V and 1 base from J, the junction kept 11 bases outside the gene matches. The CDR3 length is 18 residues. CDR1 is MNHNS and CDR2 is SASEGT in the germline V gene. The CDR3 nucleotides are TGTGCCAGCAGTGAACAGACAGGGTCTTTTGGAAGCAATCAGCCCCAGCATTTT. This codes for CASSEQTGSFGSNQPQHF.

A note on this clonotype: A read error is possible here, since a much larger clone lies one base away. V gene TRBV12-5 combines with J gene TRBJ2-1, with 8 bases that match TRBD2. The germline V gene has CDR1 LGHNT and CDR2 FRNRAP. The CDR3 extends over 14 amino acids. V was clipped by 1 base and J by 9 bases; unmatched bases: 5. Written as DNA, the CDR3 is TGTGCTAGTGGTTTGGCGGGACTAGATAGTGAGCAGTTCTTC. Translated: CASGLAGLDSEQFF.

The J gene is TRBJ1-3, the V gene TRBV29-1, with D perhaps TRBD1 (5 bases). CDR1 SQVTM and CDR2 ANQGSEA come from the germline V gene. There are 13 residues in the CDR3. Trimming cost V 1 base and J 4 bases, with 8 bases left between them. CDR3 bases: TGCAGCGTTGAAGTTGGGGGAGGAAACACCATATATTTT. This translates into CSVEVGGGNTIYF.

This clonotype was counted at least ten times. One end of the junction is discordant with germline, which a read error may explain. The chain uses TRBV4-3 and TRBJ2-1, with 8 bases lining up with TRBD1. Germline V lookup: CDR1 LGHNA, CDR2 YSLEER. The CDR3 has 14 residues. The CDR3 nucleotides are TGCGCCAGCAGCCATTTGGGACAGGACAAAGAGCAGTTCTTC. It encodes CASSHLGQDKEQFF.

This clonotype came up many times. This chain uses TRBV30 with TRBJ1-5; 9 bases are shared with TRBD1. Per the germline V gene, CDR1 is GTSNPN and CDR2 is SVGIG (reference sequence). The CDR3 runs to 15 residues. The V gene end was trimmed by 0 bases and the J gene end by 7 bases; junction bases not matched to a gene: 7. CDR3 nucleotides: TGTGCCTGGAGTGTGGGACAGGGTATGGGGCAGCCCCAGCATTTT. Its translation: CAWSVGQGMGQPQHF.

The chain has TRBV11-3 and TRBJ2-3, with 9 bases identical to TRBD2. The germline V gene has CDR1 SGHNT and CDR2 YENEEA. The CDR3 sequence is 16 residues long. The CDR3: CARDPKAGGTTDTQYF. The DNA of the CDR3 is TGTGCTAGAGACCCCAAAGCGGGAGGTACCACAGATACGCAGTATTTT.

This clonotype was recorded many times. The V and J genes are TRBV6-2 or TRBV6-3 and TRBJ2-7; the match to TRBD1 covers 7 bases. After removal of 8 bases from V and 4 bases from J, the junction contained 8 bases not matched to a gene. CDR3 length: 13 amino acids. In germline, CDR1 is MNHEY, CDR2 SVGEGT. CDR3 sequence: CASRDSSMYEQYF. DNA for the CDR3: TGTGCCAGCCGGGACAGTTCAATGTACGAGCAGTACTTC.

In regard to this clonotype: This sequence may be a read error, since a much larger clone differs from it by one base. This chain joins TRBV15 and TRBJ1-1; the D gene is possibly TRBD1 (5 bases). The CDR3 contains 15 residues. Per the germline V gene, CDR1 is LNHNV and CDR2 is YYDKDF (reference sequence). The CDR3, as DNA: TGTGCCACCAGCTTACAACGACGCTGGGACCCGGACGGGGTTTTT. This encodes CATSLQRRWDPDGVF.

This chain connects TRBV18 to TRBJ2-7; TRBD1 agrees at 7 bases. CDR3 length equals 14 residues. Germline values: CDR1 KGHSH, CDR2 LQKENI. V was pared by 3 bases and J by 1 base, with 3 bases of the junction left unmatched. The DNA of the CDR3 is TGTGCCAGCTCACCCGACAGGGCATCCTACGAGCAGTACTTC. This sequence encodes CASSPDRASYEQYF.

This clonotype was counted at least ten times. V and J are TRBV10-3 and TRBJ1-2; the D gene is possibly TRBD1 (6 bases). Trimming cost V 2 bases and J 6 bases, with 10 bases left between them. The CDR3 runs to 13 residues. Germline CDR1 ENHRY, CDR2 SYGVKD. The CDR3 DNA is TGTGCCATCAGTGAGACAGGGACAAATGGCTACACCTTC. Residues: CAISETGTNGYTF.

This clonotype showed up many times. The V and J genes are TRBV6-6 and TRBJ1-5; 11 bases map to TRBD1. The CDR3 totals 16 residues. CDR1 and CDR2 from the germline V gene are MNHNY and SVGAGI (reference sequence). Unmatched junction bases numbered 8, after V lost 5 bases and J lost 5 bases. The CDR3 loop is CASSHGDRGSDQPQHF. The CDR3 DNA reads TGTGCCAGCAGTCACGGGGACAGGGGGTCCGATCAGCCCCAGCATTTT.

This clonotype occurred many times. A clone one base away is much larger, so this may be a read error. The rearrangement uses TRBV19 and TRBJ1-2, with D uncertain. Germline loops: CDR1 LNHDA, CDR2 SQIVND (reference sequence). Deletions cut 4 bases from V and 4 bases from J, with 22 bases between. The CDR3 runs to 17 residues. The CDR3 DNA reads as TGTGCCAGTAGTAGTGGGTCTTACGGCGCGGGAGGCTATGGCTACACCTTC. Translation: CASSSGSYGAGGYGYTF. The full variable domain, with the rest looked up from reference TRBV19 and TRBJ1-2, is DGGITQSPKYLFRKEGQNVTLSCEQNLNHDAMYWYRQDPGQGLRLIYYSQIVNDFQKGDIAEGYSVSREKKESFPLTVTSAQKNPTAFYLCASSSGSYGAGGYGYTFGSGTRLTVV.

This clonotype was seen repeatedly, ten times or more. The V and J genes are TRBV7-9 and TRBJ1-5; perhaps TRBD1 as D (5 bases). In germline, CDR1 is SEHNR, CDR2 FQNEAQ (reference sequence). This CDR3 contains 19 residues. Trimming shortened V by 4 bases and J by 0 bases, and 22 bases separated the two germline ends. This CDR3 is CASSWGAGTVAYSNQPQHF. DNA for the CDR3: TGTGCCAGCAGCTGGGGCGCCGGGACTGTTGCTTATAGCAATCAGCCCCAGCATTTT.

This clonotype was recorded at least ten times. The chain's CDR3 is CASSLTSTPYNEQFF. In DNA, the CDR3 is TGTGCCAGCAGCTTGACTAGCACCCCTTACAATGAGCAGTTCTTC. The chain combines TRBV7-3 with TRBJ2-1; 7 bases line up with TRBD2. The V and J ends lost 3 bases and 4 bases, in that order; junction bases with no gene match: 6. The germline V gene has CDR1 SGHTA and CDR2 FQGTGA. The CDR3 contains 15 residues.